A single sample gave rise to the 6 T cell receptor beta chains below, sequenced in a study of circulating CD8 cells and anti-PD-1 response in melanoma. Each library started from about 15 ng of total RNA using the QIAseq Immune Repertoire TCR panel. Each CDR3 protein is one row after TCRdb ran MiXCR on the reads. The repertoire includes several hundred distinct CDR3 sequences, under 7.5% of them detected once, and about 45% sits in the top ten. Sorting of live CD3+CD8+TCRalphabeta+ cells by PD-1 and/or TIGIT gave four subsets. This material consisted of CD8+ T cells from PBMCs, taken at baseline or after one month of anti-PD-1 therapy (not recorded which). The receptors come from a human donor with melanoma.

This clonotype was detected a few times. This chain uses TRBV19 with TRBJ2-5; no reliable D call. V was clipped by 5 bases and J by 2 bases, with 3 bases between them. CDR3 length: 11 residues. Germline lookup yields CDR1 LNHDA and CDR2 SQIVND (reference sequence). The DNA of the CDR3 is TGTGCCAGTAGTGCGCAAGAGACCCAGTACTTC. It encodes CASSAQETQYF. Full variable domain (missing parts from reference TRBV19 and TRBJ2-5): DGGITQSPKYLFRKEGQNVTLSCEQNLNHDAMYWYRQDPGQGLRLIYYSQIVNDFQKGDIAEGYSVSREKKESFPLTVTSAQKNPTAFYLCASSAQETQYFGPGTRLLVL.

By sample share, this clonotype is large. The CDR3 loop reads CASSFGARNYGYTF. CDR3 DNA sequence: TGTGCCAGCAGCTTCGGTGCCAGGAACTATGGCTACACCTTC. The V and J genes are TRBV5-4 and TRBJ1-2, with D uncertain. The V end was cut by 2 bases, the J end by 2 bases, with 10 bases between. CDR1 is SGHNT and CDR2 is YYREEE in the germline V gene (reference sequence). The CDR3 totals 14 residues.

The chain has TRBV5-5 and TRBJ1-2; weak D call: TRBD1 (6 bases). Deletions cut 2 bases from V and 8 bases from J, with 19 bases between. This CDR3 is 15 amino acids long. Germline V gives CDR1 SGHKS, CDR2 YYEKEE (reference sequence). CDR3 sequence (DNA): TGTGCCAGCAGCTTAGAGACAGGCCTACAACGGGGCTACACCTTC. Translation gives CASSLETGLQRGYTF.

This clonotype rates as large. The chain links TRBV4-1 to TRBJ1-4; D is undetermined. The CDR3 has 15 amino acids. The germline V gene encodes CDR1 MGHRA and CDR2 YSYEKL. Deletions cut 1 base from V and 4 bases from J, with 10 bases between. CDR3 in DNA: TGCGCCAGCAGCCAAGGCGGTCCGAGTAATGAAAAACTGTTTTTT. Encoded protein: CASSQGGPSNEKLFF.

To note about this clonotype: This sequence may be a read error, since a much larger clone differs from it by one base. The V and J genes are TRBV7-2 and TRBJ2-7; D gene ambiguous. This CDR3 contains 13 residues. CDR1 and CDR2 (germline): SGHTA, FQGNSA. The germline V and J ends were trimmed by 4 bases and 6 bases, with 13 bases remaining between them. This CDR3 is CASSSVEKGEQYF. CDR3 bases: TGTGCCAGCAGCTCAGTTGAGAAGGGCGAGCAGTACTTC.

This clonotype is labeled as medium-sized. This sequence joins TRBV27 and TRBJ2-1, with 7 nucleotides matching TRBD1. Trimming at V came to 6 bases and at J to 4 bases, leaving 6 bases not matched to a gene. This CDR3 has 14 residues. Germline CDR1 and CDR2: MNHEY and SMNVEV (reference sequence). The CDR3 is CASRRQGSYNEQFF. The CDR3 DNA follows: TGTGCCAGCAGGAGACAGGGATCTTACAATGAGCAGTTCTTC.